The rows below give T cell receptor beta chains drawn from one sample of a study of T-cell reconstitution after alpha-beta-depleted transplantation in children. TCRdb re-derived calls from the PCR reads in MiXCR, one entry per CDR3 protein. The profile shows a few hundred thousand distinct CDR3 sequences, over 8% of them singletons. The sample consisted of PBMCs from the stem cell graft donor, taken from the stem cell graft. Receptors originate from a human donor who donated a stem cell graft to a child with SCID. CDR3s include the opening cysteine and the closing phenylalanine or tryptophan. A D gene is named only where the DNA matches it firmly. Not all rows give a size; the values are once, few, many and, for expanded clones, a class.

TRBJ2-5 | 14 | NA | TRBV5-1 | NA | TGCGCCAGCAGCTTGGGGACGTACCAAGAGACCCAGTACTTC | CASSLGTYQETQYF
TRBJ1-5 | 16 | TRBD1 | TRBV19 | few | TGTGCCAGTAGTACCTACACCGGGACAGGGTATGTGCCCCAGCATTTT | CASSTYTGTGYVPQHF
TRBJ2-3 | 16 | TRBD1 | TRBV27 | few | TGTGCCAGCAGTTCTCTTGGGACAGGGGAGACAGATACGCAGTATTTT | CASSSLGTGETDTQYF
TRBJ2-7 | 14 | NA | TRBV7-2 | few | TGTGCCAGCAGCTTGGGCAGGGAGACCTACGAGCAGTACTTC | CASSLGRETYEQYF
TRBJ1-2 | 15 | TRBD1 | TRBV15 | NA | TGTGCCACTCGGGGTCCAGGGGGAGCCCTCTTTGGCTACACCTTC | CATRGPGGALFGYTF
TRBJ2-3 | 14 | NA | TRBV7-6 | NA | TGTGCCAGCAGCCAGGCGTGGGGTACAGATACGCAGTATTTT | CASSQAWGTDTQYF
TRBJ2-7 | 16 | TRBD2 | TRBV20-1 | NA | TGCAGTGCTAGAGAGGGCTCGCGGGGGAGGACCTACGAGCAGTACTTC | CSAREGSRGRTYEQYF
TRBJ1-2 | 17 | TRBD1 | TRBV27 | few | TGTGCCAGCAGTCTTATCGCCCCCTTCGACAGGGACCATGGCTACACCTTC | CASSLIAPFDRDHGYTF
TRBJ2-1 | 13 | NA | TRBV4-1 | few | TGCGCCAGCAGCCAAGTCCCCTCCGGCGAAGAGTTCTTC | CASSQVPSGEEFF
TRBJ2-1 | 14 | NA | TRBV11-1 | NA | TGTGCCAGCAGCATACCCGGGTTCTACAATGAGCAGTTCTTC | CASSIPGFYNEQFF
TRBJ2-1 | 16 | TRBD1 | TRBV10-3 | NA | TGTGCCATCAGAGAAAAAGGGACAGGGGTCTACAATGAGCAGTTCTTC | CAIREKGTGVYNEQFF
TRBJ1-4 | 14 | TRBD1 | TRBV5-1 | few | TGCGCCAGCAGCCAGGGACAGCAAAATGAAAAACTGTTTTTT | CASSQGQQNEKLFF
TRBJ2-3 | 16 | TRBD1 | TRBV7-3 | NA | TGTGCCAGCAGCTTAGGCAGGGGGTCTAGCACAGATACGCAGTATTTT | CASSLGRGSSTDTQYF
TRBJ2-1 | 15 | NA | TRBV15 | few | TGTGCCACCAGCAACCTAGCAGGCTCCTACAATGAGCAGTTCTTC | CATSNLAGSYNEQFF
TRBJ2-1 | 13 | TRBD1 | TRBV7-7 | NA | TGTGCTAGCAGCTCGCGACAGGGGAATGAGCAGTTCTTC | CASSSRQGNEQFF
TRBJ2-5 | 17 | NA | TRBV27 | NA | TGTGCCAGCATAAAGTCCCTACGGGATCCTTGGCGAGAGACCCAGTACTTC | CASIKSLRDPWRETQYF
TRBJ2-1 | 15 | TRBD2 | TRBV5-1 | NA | TGCGCCAGCAGCTTGGTGCAGCGGGGATACAATGAGCAGTTCTTC | CASSLVQRGYNEQFF
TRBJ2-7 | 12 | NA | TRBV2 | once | TGTGCCAGCAGTGGACCCCGCTACGAGCAGTACTTC | CASSGPRYEQYF
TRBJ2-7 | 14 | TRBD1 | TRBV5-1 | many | TGCGCCAGCAGTGTGGGTGGGACAGCCTACGAGCAGTACTTC | CASSVGGTAYEQYF
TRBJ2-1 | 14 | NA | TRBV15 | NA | TGTGCCACCAGCGGTAGCGGTCCTAGGAATGAGCAGTTCTTC | CATSGSGPRNEQFF
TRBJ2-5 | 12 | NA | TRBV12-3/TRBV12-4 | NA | TGTGCCAGCACTAGGGGTCGGGAGACCCAGTACTTC | CASTRGRETQYF
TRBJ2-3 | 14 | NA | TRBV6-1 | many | TGTGCCAGCAGCCGACGACAGAGCACAGATACGCAGTATTTT | CASSRRQSTDTQYF
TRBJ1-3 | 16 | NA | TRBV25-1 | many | TGTGCCAGCAGTGAACCGGGGGGCTCAGCTGGAAACACCATATATTTT | CASSEPGGSAGNTIYF
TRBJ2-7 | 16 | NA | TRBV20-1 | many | TGCAGTGCTAGAGATTCGGGGCGGACCGCCCCCTACGAGCAGTACTTC | CSARDSGRTAPYEQYF
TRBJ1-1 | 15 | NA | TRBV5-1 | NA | TGCGCCAGCAGCTTGCTACGGTTAAGGAACACTGAAGCTTTCTTT | CASSLLRLRNTEAFF
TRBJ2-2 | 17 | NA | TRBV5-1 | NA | TGCGCCAGCAGCTCGGGAGCAGGGCTCGATAACACCGGGGAGCTGTTTTTT | CASSSGAGLDNTGELFF
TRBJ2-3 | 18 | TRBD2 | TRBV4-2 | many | TGTGCCAGCAGCCAAGATTTAAGCGGGGGGTCTACCACAGATACGCAGTATTTT | CASSQDLSGGSTTDTQYF
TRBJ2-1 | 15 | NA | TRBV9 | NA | TGTGCCAGCAGTCAGACAGAGCTAGCATACAATGAGCAGTTCTTC | CASSQTELAYNEQFF
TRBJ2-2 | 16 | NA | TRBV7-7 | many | TGTGCTAGCAGCCATGGACAGGAGGGCAACACCGGGGAGCTGTTTTTT | CASSHGQEGNTGELFF
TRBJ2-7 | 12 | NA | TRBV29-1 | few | TGCAGCGTTGAGACGGATGCTTACGAGCAGTACTTC | CSVETDAYEQYF
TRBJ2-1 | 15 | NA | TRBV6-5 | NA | TGTGCCAGCAGTTCTGGCAGGGAACCCTCCAATGAGCAGTTCTTC | CASSSGREPSNEQFF
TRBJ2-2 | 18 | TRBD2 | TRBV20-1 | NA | TGCAGTGCTAGGGACTATCTAACTAGCGGGGGGAACACCGGGGAGCTGTTTTTT | CSARDYLTSGGNTGELFF
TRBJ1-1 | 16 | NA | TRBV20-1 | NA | TGCAGTGCTAGAGATAGAAGGACAGAGGTTAACACTGAAGCTTTCTTT | CSARDRRTEVNTEAFF
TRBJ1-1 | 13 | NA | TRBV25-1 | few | TGTGCCAGCAGTGAATTTGGGGATGGCGAAGCTTTCTTT | CASSEFGDGEAFF
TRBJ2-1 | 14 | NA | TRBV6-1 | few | TGTGCCAGCAGTCCCCGGGGCCGAGGCAATGAGCAGTTCTTC | CASSPRGRGNEQFF
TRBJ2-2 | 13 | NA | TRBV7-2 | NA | TGTGCCAGCAGCTTAGTGTCACTTGGGGAGCTGTTTTTT | CASSLVSLGELFF
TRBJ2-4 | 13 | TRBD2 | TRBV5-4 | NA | TGTGCCAGCAGTTCGCGGGGGACTAACATTCAGTACTTC | CASSSRGTNIQYF
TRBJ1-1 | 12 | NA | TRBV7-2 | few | TGTGCCAGCAGCCCTCGACCCACTGAAGCTTTCTTT | CASSPRPTEAFF
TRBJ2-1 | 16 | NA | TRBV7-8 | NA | TGTGCCAGCAGCTCTGATCAAGACAGATTTCACAATGAGCAGTTCTTC | CASSSDQDRFHNEQFF
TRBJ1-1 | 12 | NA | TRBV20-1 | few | TGCAGTGCCTCGACAGCGAACACTGAAGCTTTCTTT | CSASTANTEAFF
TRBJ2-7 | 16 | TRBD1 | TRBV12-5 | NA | TGTGCTAGTGCCCCGGGAGGGACAGGGGGCTTTTTCGAGCAGTACTTC | CASAPGGTGGFFEQYF
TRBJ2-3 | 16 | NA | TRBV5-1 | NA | TGCGCCAGCAGCCAAGTAGGGACCGCAGTCACAGATACGCAGTATTTT | CASSQVGTAVTDTQYF
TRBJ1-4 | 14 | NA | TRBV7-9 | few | TGTGCCAGCAGCTTTGGGACTCTTAATGAAAAACTGTTTTTT | CASSFGTLNEKLFF
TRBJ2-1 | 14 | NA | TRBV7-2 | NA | TGTGCCGTCCGGGACTCCGCCTTCTACAATGAGCAGTTCTTC | CAVRDSAFYNEQFF
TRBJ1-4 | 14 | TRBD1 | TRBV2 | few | TGTGCCAGCCGGGAGGGGACAGTGAATGAAAAACTGTTTTTT | CASREGTVNEKLFF
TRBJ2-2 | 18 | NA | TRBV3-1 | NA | TGTGCCAGCAGCCCTCGAGGGTTGGAGGGGCTCGGCACCGGGGAGCTGTTTTTT | CASSPRGLEGLGTGELFF
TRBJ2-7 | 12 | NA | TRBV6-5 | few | TGTGCCAGCAGATCAAATCCTTACGAGCAGTACTTC | CASRSNPYEQYF
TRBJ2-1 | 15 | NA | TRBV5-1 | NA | TGCGCCAGCAGCCCGGTGGGGCTAGCCGTGGATGAGCAGTTCTTC | CASSPVGLAVDEQFF
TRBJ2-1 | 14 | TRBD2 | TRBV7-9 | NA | TGTGCCAGCAGCTTCGGGGGGGCCGTGAATGAGCAGTTCTTC | CASSFGGAVNEQFF
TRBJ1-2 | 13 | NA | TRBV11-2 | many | TGTGCCAGCAGCCCGGGACGGATCTATGGCTACACCTTC | CASSPGRIYGYTF
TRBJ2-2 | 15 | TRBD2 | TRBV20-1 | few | TGCAGTGCTAGAAGTCTAGCGGGGGACCACGGGGAGCTGTTTTTT | CSARSLAGDHGELFF
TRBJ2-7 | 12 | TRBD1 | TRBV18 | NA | TGTGCCAGTTACATGACAGGGGAAGAGCAGTACTTC | CASYMTGEEQYF
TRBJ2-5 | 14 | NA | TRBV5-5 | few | TGTGCCAGCAGCTTGGTGGGCAGGGAAGAGACCCAGTACTTC | CASSLVGREETQYF
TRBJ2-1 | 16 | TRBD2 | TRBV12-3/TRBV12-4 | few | TGTGCCAGCAGTTCAACTAGCGGGGCTCGTTGGAATGAGCAGTTCTTC | CASSSTSGARWNEQFF
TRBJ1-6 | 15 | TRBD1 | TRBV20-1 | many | TGCAGTGCTAGACCGCCGACAGGGAATAATTCACCCCTCCACTTT | CSARPPTGNNSPLHF